This T cell receptor beta chain derives from a study of shared clonotypes between healthy human individuals. Healthy HIV-negative adults with no recent acute infections or vaccinations were recruited as donors. The V end was cut by 4 bases, the J end by 5 bases, with 8 bases between. Germline V gene sequence: CDR1 LGHNT, CDR2 FRNRAP. The CDR3 sequence is 13 residues long. Replicate PCRs for sorted subsets used around 190 ng DNA; this equaled 30,000 to 35,000 T cell genomes. Original processing methods: Without quality scores, immunoSEQ junctional reads could not be filtered like full-length reads. Generated by immunoSEQ multiplex PCR, the TCRdb table keeps only in-frame clones and is missing some. D and trimming were read from the DNA, whereas the V and J calls and clone size are those reported in that table. This table has a few million clones, 95% appearing once.

This receptor was obtained from a man between 18 and 29 years old in good health. The sequencing sample was made of naive CD4+ T cells sorted from blood. Subset indicated: CD45RA+ positively selected. The rearrangement joins TRBV12-5 to TRBJ2-2; a weak D match, TRBD1 (6 bases). The CDR3 DNA is TGTGCTAGTGGTTCCCAGGGGACCGGGGAGCTGTTTTTT. Translated: CASGSQGTGELFF.